This TCR beta chain comes out of a study of T-cell reconstitution after alpha-beta-depleted transplantation in children (dated by TCRdb to 2015 to 2016). Notes on the research overall: The study quantitatively tracked T-cell immune reconstitution after TCRalphabeta/CD19-depleted allogeneic hematopoietic cell transplantation in children using TCR repertoire profiling. Overall results and qualifications from the work: Hyperexpanded clone frequencies declined over subsequent months; after one year, T-cell counts and TCRbeta diversity were mostly attributed to newly produced T cells. In some patients, the high TCRbeta diversity seen at day 60 was put down to recipient T cells and intrathymic progenitors that had survived conditioning. The apparently early recovery of alphabetaT-cell counts about two months after transplant reportedly depended on only several hundred rapidly expanded clones that came from non-depleted graft cells.

Receptor libraries were prepared by PCR. TCRdb names Illumina HiSeq 2500 as the instrument used. TCR library preparation used molecular barcoding, with unique molecular identifiers applied to normalize quantification of the TCRbeta repertoire. Clones were called with MiXCR by TCRdb after fastp trimmed the public reads at Q25, and only in-frame beta chains were retained. Rows are unified per CDR3 protein, each entry keeping the most common DNA and genes. The sample table records 450,000 to 550,000 distinct CDR3 sequences; approximately 10% of these occur just once. Of the sample, 11% to 15% is held by the ten largest clones. This specimen's treatment or condition label, interpreted: allogeneic hematopoietic cell transplantation with graft depleted of TCRalphabeta T cells and CD19 B cells. Transplant recipients were children who received TCRalphabeta/CD19-depleted allogeneic hematopoietic cell grafts.

Details on this clonotype: Its cognate antigen has yet to be identified. Nothing much larger sits one base from this clone, and base qualities are not available.

Taken from cysteine to phenylalanine, the CDR3 has 20 residues. Only the CDR3 portion is preserved as DNA: 60 bases, with reading frame beginning at the first base. The TCR was taken from a female patient aged 2-9 years who had a stem cell transplant for aplastic anemia, so the T cells may come from the graft donor. The receptor chain draws on TRBV21-1 and TRBJ1-1; no DNA check was done on the table's D call, TRBD1. TRBV21-1 is assigned pseudogene status. Sequenced material: PBMCs, mostly from graft donor cells, taken 180 days after TCRalphabeta/CD19-depleted stem cell transplant. CDR3 region: CASSKANRDRATGLGTEAFF. The sequence in DNA is TGTGCCAGCAGCAAGGCGAACCGGGACAGGGCCACCGGGTTAGGCACTGAAGCTTTCTTT.